The clone carrying this TCR beta chain was detected a few times. Its antigen is not known. The data are from a study of vaccination and CD4 T cells after COVID-19. Treatment given: roughly 11-day PBMC culture with coronavirus spike peptide pools or control peptides (ViraFEST assay). Peptide-pool expansion of antigen-specific T cells preceded TCR sequencing in ViraFEST. Cultured CD4+ T cell DNA was sequenced using the Oncomine TCR Beta short-read assay. TCRdb processed the PCR reads anew with MiXCR; each CDR3 protein has one entry. The table records about 22,000 distinct CDR3 sequences, less than 35% of them present only once. The sequenced sample was cultured CD4+ T cells from blood. This TCR was recovered from a human donor with COVID-19.

CDR3 loop: CATSDSGIFGELFF. CDR3 nucleotides: TGTGCCACCAGTGATTCGGGGATCTTCGGGGAGCTGTTTTTT. The chain links TRBV24-1 to TRBJ2-2; a possible D gene is TRBD2 (5 bases). The CDR3 extends over 14 amino acids. The V end was cut by 2 bases, the J end by 7 bases, with 10 bases between. Germline V gene data show CDR1 as KGHDR and CDR2 as SFDVKD.